The next 12 T cell receptor beta chains were all read from a single sample in a study of blood T cell repertoires in COVID-19 (dated by TCRdb to 2018 to 2020). The library came from the immunoSEQ multiplex PCR assay. TCRdb provides this immuneACCESS table in a form limited to in-frame rearrangements. Some clones are lacking; in checked studies, under half of them reflect an unresolved V gene, and why the rest are absent is not known. Within this sample are some 37,000 clones, with approximately 90% of them counted one time only. The ten most abundant clones make up around 20% of the sample. The sample taken for sequencing was peripheral blood. These receptors were taken from a man between 50 and 59 years old in a cohort sampled during active COVID-19.

The chain employs TRBV5-6 and TRBJ1-2; maybe TRBD1 (6 bases). Germline V gives CDR1 SGHDT, CDR2 YYEEEE. This CDR3 is built from 15 residues. Trimming stripped 3 bases from V and 4 bases from J, with 16 bases between. CDR3 nucleotide sequence: TGTGCCAGCAGCTCCGGTGGGGGCATGCCCTATGGCTACACCTTC. Amino acid sequence: CASSSGGGMPYGYTF.

The chain combines TRBV6-2 or TRBV6-3 with TRBJ2-7; TRBD1 matches 8 bases. Germline-derived CDR1 and CDR2 are MNHEY and SVGEGT. V was pared by 1 base and J by 2 bases, with 4 bases of the junction left unmatched. The CDR3 runs to 15 residues. The chain's CDR3 is CASSYFQGAAYEQYF. CDR3 sequence (DNA): TGTGCCAGCAGTTACTTCCAGGGGGCGGCCTACGAGCAGTACTTC.

The chain joins TRBV7-9 to TRBJ2-7; D may be TRBD2 (5 bases). The CDR3 totals 14 residues. Trimming removed 2 bases from V and 3 bases from J, with 11 bases in between. Germline-derived CDR1 and CDR2 are SEHNR and FQNEAQ (reference sequence). The CDR3 reads CASSLSVRDYEQYF. The CDR3 nucleotides are TGTGCCAGCAGCTTATCGGTCCGGGACTACGAGCAGTACTTC.

This clone was detected a few times. V usage is TRBV7-9 and J usage is TRBJ2-7; 7 nucleotides line up with TRBD2. The CDR3 loop spans 16 amino acids. Per germline, CDR1 SEHNR and CDR2 FQNEAQ (reference sequence). With V trimmed by 1 base and J by 3 bases, 9 bases remained unmatched. The CDR3 loop reads CASSLVRASGNYEQYV. As DNA, the CDR3 is TGTGCCAGCAGCTTAGTCCGGGCTAGCGGCAACTACGAGCAGTACGTC.

The J gene is TRBJ2-2, the V gene TRBV6-4, with 8 bases that match TRBD1. The germline V gene encodes CDR1 MRHNA and CDR2 SNTAGT. The CDR3 sequence is 14 residues long. Trimming cost V 5 bases and J 3 bases; bases outside gene matches: 2. CDR3 DNA sequence: TGTGCCAGCAGTCCGGGACAGGACACCGGGGAGCTGTTTTTT. Translating it yields CASSPGQDTGELFF.

V gene TRBV7-8 combines with J gene TRBJ2-3; 8 nucleotides line up with TRBD2. Per the germline V gene, CDR1 is SGHVS and CDR2 is FQNEAQ. The CDR3 contains 18 residues. V was clipped by 5 bases and J by 2 bases; unmatched bases: 15. This chain's CDR3 is CASSAKLVAGGPTDTQYF. CDR3 in DNA: TGTGCCAGCAGCGCGAAGCTTGTCGCGGGGGGCCCCACAGATACGCAGTATTTT.

This clone was seen once. The CDR3 sequence: CASSHKTIQGAGGNTIYF. CDR3 DNA: TGTGCCAGCAGTCACAAGACCATACAGGGGGCAGGTGGAAACACCATATATTTT. The gene calls are TRBV25-1 and TRBJ1-3; 9 bases fit TRBD1. Germline V gene sequence: CDR1 MGHDK, CDR2 SYGVNS. The CDR3 is made up of 18 amino acids. V dropped 5 bases and J dropped 3; count of bases not matched to a gene: 14.

The chain recombines TRBV11-3 with TRBJ2-3; 7 nucleotides match TRBD1. CDR3 length equals 17 residues. The germline CDR1 and CDR2 sequences are SGHNT and YENEEA. The V gene end was trimmed by 5 bases and the J gene end by 2 bases; junction bases not matched to a gene: 13. The CDR3 region has the DNA TGTGCCAGCAGCCCAGTCCTGTTGACAGGGATCACAGATACGCAGTATTTT. Its translation: CASSPVLLTGITDTQYF.

The CDR3 DNA reads TGTGCCAGCAGCGGATACAGGGGGGAACTCTACAATGAGCAGTTCTTC. Amino acid sequence: CASSGYRGELYNEQFF. The V and J genes are TRBV5-4 and TRBJ2-1, with 8 bases that match TRBD1. V lost 4 bases, J lost 3 bases, and 9 bases stayed unmatched. The CDR3 covers 16 residues. Germline V gene lookup returns CDR1 SGHNT and CDR2 YYREEE (reference sequence). The entire variable domain, with the rest obtained from reference TRBV5-4 and TRBJ2-1, is as follows: ETGVTQSPTHLIKTRGQQVTLRCSSQSGHNTVSWYQQALGQGPQFIFQYYREEENGRGNFPPRFSGLQFPNYSSELNVNALELDDSALYLCASSGYRGELYNEQFFGPGTRLTVL.

The genes are TRBV19 and TRBJ1-3, with TRBD1 matching 9 bases. The junction had 20 bases not matched to a gene; V was cut back by 9 bases and J by 8 bases. The CDR3 spans 17 residues. Germline values: CDR1 LNHDA, CDR2 SQIVND (reference sequence). CDR3 sequence (DNA): TGTGCCAGCACTCCCGCACCGCCGGGACAGGGTTATGACACCATATATTTT. It encodes CASTPAPPGQGYDTIYF.

The chain uses TRBV4-1 and TRBJ1-5, with D tentatively TRBD1 (5 bases). This CDR3 has 15 amino acids. Germline lookup yields CDR1 MGHRA and CDR2 YSYEKL. Trimming took off 1 base at V and 3 bases at J, with 10 bases between the two ends. CDR3 in DNA: TGCGCCAGCAGCCAAGGATCAGGGCCCAATCAGCCCCAGCATTTT. This sequence encodes CASSQGSGPNQPQHF.

The chain employs TRBV30 and TRBJ1-2; tentatively, D is TRBD1 (5 bases). The germline V gene encodes CDR1 GTSNPN and CDR2 SVGIG (reference sequence). The CDR3 loop spans 15 amino acids. Trimming cost V 0 bases and J 3 bases, with 14 bases left between them. DNA of the CDR3: TGTGCCTGGAGTGTTGGGGGGGTATGGGACTATGGCTACACCTTC. Its translation: CAWSVGGVWDYGYTF.